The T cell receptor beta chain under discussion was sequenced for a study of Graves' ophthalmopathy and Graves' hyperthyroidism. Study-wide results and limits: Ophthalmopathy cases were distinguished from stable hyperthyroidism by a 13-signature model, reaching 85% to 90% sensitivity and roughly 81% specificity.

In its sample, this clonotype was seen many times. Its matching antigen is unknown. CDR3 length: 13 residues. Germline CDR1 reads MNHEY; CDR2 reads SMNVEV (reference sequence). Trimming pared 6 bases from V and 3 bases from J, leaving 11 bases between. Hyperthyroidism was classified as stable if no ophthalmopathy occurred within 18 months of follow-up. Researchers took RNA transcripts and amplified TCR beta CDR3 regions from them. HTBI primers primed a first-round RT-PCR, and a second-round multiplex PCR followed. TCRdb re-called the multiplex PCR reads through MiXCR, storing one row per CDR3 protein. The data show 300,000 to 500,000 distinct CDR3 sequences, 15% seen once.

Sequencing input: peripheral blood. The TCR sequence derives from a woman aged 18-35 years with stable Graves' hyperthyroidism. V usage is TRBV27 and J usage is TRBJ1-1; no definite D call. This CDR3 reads CASSPGAYTEAFF. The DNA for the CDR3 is TGTGCCAGCAGCCCTGGCGCTTACACTGAAGCTTTCTTT.